This is a list of T cell receptor beta chains from one sample in a study of CD8 T cells in ankylosing spondylitis. TCRdb used MiXCR to reprocess the 5' RACE reads, holding one entry per CDR3 protein. The table records around 150,000 distinct CDR3 sequences, around a third of them present only once. The sequenced material came from synovial fluid, either unsorted or a sorted T cell fraction (not recorded which). These receptors were taken from a male donor with ankylosing spondylitis. Each CDR3 is given with its conserved first and last residue. Fields, in order: J gene, clone size, D gene, V gene, CDR3 DNA, CDR3 protein. The D gene is left open where the match is weak. Size tells how often a clone was seen (once, few, many) or the class of an expanded clone, and some rows leave it out.

j_call: TRBJ2-2
clone_size: medium-sized
d_call: -
v_call: TRBV30
cdr3_nt: TGTGCCTGGAAGAGTAGCGCGACCGGGGAGCTGTTTTTT
cdr3_aa: CAWKSSATGELFF

j_call: TRBJ2-1
clone_size: few
d_call: TRBD2
v_call: TRBV6-1
cdr3_nt: TGTGCCAGCAGTGAAGCCTGGACTAGCGGGGGCCACAATGAGCAGTTCTTC
cdr3_aa: CASSEAWTSGGHNEQFF

j_call: TRBJ1-3
clone_size: -
d_call: -
v_call: TRBV12-3/TRBV12-4
cdr3_nt: TGTGCCAGCAGATCCACAGGGAGGGACACCATATATTTT
cdr3_aa: CASRSTGRDTIYF

j_call: TRBJ2-4
clone_size: -
d_call: -
v_call: TRBV6-1
cdr3_nt: TGTGCCAGCAGTGAAGTGGCGGGGAGGAACATTCAGTACTTC
cdr3_aa: CASSEVAGRNIQYF

j_call: TRBJ2-7
clone_size: -
d_call: -
v_call: TRBV6-1
cdr3_nt: TGTGCCAGCAGCGGGGGACTCCTTAAACGGAGCTCCTACGAGCAGTACTTC
cdr3_aa: CASSGGLLKRSSYEQYF

j_call: TRBJ1-6
clone_size: many
d_call: -
v_call: TRBV6-5
cdr3_nt: TGTGCCAGCAGTTACCGAGGGGGGCCACCCCTCCACTTT
cdr3_aa: CASSYRGGPPLHF

j_call: TRBJ2-3
clone_size: few
d_call: -
v_call: TRBV11-3
cdr3_nt: TGTGCCAGCAGCTTAGATCCTCGGGGGGCCCCAGATACGCAGTATTTT
cdr3_aa: CASSLDPRGAPDTQYF

j_call: TRBJ1-1
clone_size: -
d_call: -
v_call: TRBV7-8
cdr3_nt: TGTGCCAGCAGCACCCGACAGTCGGGAGCTTTCTTT
cdr3_aa: CASSTRQSGAFF

j_call: TRBJ2-1
clone_size: -
d_call: TRBD2
v_call: TRBV28
cdr3_nt: TGTGCCAGTGGTGTGGGCGGGAGGGCCCAGGATTACAATGAGCAGTTCTTC
cdr3_aa: CASGVGGRAQDYNEQFF

j_call: TRBJ2-3
clone_size: -
d_call: TRBD2
v_call: TRBV4-2
cdr3_nt: TGTGCCAGCACTAGCGGGAGGGCTAAGAGCGGCGCAGATACGCAGTATTTT
cdr3_aa: CASTSGRAKSGADTQYF

j_call: TRBJ2-2
clone_size: many
d_call: -
v_call: TRBV7-9
cdr3_nt: TGTGCCAGCAGCTTCCTGAACACCGGGGAGCTGTTTTTT
cdr3_aa: CASSFLNTGELFF

j_call: TRBJ2-5
clone_size: -
d_call: -
v_call: TRBV3-1
cdr3_nt: TGTGCCAGCAAGATAAGGGAGACCCAGTACTTC
cdr3_aa: CASKIRETQYF

j_call: TRBJ2-1
clone_size: -
d_call: -
v_call: TRBV5-6
cdr3_nt: TGTGCCAGCAGCTTTGATTCAGGGGCCGGGGGCAATGAGCAGTTCTTC
cdr3_aa: CASSFDSGAGGNEQFF

j_call: TRBJ2-7
clone_size: -
d_call: TRBD2
v_call: TRBV7-8
cdr3_nt: TGTGCCAGCAGCTCCAGAGGGCGGCGGGAGGGCTACGAGCAGTACTTC
cdr3_aa: CASSSRGRREGYEQYF

j_call: TRBJ2-2
clone_size: many
d_call: -
v_call: TRBV2
cdr3_nt: TGTGCCACCCAAGGGGAGAACACCGGGGAGCTGTTTTTT
cdr3_aa: CATQGENTGELFF

j_call: TRBJ1-2
clone_size: -
d_call: TRBD1
v_call: TRBV5-1
cdr3_nt: TGCGCCAGCAGTCAAACGCCACAGGGGAACTATGGCTACACCTTC
cdr3_aa: CASSQTPQGNYGYTF

j_call: TRBJ1-5
clone_size: many
d_call: -
v_call: TRBV12-3/TRBV12-4
cdr3_nt: TGTGCCAGCAGTTTGTGGGCTGACAATCAGCCCCAGCATTTT
cdr3_aa: CASSLWADNQPQHF

j_call: TRBJ2-3
clone_size: few
d_call: -
v_call: TRBV12-3/TRBV12-4
cdr3_nt: TGTGCCAGCAGTCCGAGACAGAGGGGTCTCACAGATACGCAGTATTTT
cdr3_aa: CASSPRQRGLTDTQYF

j_call: TRBJ1-1
clone_size: few
d_call: -
v_call: TRBV5-4
cdr3_nt: TGTGCCAGCAGCTACCAGGCGAACACTGAAGCTTTCTTT
cdr3_aa: CASSYQANTEAFF

j_call: TRBJ2-3
clone_size: -
d_call: TRBD2
v_call: TRBV9
cdr3_nt: TGTGCCAGCAGTCCCCCGGGACTAGGGTTAACAGATACGCAGTATTTT
cdr3_aa: CASSPPGLGLTDTQYF

j_call: TRBJ1-1
clone_size: few
d_call: -
v_call: TRBV7-2
cdr3_nt: TGTGCCAGCAGCTTTGTGGGGCAGGCCGAAGCTTTCTTT
cdr3_aa: CASSFVGQAEAFF

j_call: TRBJ1-6
clone_size: many
d_call: -
v_call: TRBV9
cdr3_nt: TGTGCCAGCAGCGGGGGAAACAGCAACTCCTATAATTCACCCCTCCACTTT
cdr3_aa: CASSGGNSNSYNSPLHF

j_call: TRBJ1-3
clone_size: few
d_call: -
v_call: TRBV12-3/TRBV12-4
cdr3_nt: TGTGCCAGCAGTTTAGGAAAGGGGATGAGGCTCTCTGGAAACACCATATATTTT
cdr3_aa: CASSLGKGMRLSGNTIYF

j_call: TRBJ1-2
clone_size: -
d_call: -
v_call: TRBV5-1
cdr3_nt: TGCGCCAGCAGCTTGAGGGAATCTAACTATGGCTACACCTTC
cdr3_aa: CASSLRESNYGYTF